Listed below are T cell receptor beta chains from one sample, sequenced in a study of T-cell reconstitution after alpha-beta-depleted transplantation in children. TCRdb processed the PCR reads anew with MiXCR; each CDR3 protein has one entry. The profile shows more than 550,000 distinct CDR3 sequences, roughly a tenth of them singletons. Here the sequenced sample was PBMCs from the stem cell graft donor, taken from the stem cell graft. Every receptor here comes from a human donor who donated a stem cell graft to a child with acute myeloid leukemia. The CDR3 runs from the conserved cysteine through the conserved F or W. A D gene is named only where the DNA matches it firmly. A row's size may be missing; if present it is once, few, many or a size class.

V	size	D	J	CDR3	DNA
TRBV4-2	.	TRBD2	TRBJ2-1	CASPSTAGLAGVEQFF	TGTGCCAGCCCCTCGACGGCGGGACTGGCGGGAGTAGAGCAGTTCTTC
TRBV20-1	few	TRBD2	TRBJ2-3	CSASPGGGSDTQYF	TGCAGTGCTAGCCCGGGAGGAGGCTCAGATACGCAGTATTTT
TRBV20-1	.	TRBD1	TRBJ1-5	CSARDPDRGRNQPQHF	TGCAGTGCTAGAGACCCGGACAGGGGGCGGAATCAGCCCCAGCATTTT
TRBV20-1	few	.	TRBJ2-7	CSARDPTGRFYEQYF	TGCAGTGCTAGAGACCCTACGGGACGATTCTACGAGCAGTACTTC
TRBV27	few	.	TRBJ2-6	CASSLWSSGANVLTF	TGTGCCAGCAGTTTGTGGTCCTCTGGGGCCAACGTCCTGACTTTC
TRBV29-1	.	TRBD2	TRBJ2-1	CSVLGLAGRNEQFF	TGCAGCGTTCTCGGACTAGCGGGAAGGAATGAGCAGTTCTTC
TRBV5-1	.	TRBD1	TRBJ2-7	CASSNGQGADEQYF	TGCGCCAGCAGCAATGGACAGGGGGCCGACGAGCAGTACTTC
TRBV6-2/TRBV6-3	many	.	TRBJ2-5	CASSYEARRTEETQYF	TGTGCCAGCAGTTACGAAGCCCGGAGGACGGAGGAGACCCAGTACTTC
TRBV29-1	many	TRBD1	TRBJ1-2	CSVGTAANYGYTF	TGCAGCGTGGGGACAGCAGCTAACTATGGCTACACCTTC
TRBV20-1	.	.	TRBJ2-7	CSASPTYSSYEQYF	TGCAGTGCTAGCCCGACGTATAGCTCCTACGAGCAGTACTTC
TRBV6-1	few	TRBD2	TRBJ2-3	CASLPLARSTDTQYF	TGTGCCAGCCTTCCACTAGCGCGAAGCACAGATACGCAGTATTTT
TRBV20-1	.	.	TRBJ1-5	CSSSAGSYNQPQHF	.
TRBV15	.	.	TRBJ2-7	CASAPGPGEQYF	TGTGCCAGTGCCCCAGGGCCCGGCGAGCAGTACTTC
TRBV27	.	.	TRBJ2-7	CASSLMTPYEQYF	TGTGCCAGCAGTTTAATGACCCCCTACGAGCAGTACTTC
TRBV4-3	few	TRBD2	TRBJ2-7	CASSQVTSGDYEQYF	TGCGCCAGCAGCCAAGTAACTAGCGGGGACTACGAGCAGTACTTC
TRBV20-1	few	TRBD2	TRBJ2-7	CSADHSGGRTSHEQYF	TGCAGTGCCGACCATAGCGGGGGAAGAACTTCCCACGAGCAGTACTTC
TRBV5-1	few	TRBD1	TRBJ2-1	CASSSIPGQGNNEQFF	TGCGCCAGCAGCTCCATACCGGGACAGGGGAACAATGAGCAGTTCTTC
TRBV12-5	.	TRBD2	TRBJ2-1	CASGPSSGSYNEQFF	TGTGCTAGTGGTCCTTCGAGCGGGAGCTACAATGAGCAGTTCTTC
TRBV2	few	TRBD2	TRBJ2-3	CASSEGGGPADTQYF	TGTGCCAGCAGTGAGGGGGGAGGGCCGGCAGATACGCAGTATTTT
TRBV29-1	.	.	TRBJ2-5	CSGRRVDKETQYF	TGCAGCGGCCGAAGGGTGGATAAAGAGACCCAGTACTTC
TRBV6-5	many	TRBD1	TRBJ1-1	CASSPTGGVAFF	TGTGCCAGCAGTCCGACAGGGGGCGTGGCTTTCTTT
TRBV4-1	.	TRBD2	TRBJ2-2	CASSQGLAGGGTGELFF	TGCGCCAGCAGCCAGGGACTAGCGGGAGGAGGCACCGGGGAGCTGTTTTTT
TRBV12-3/TRBV12-4	few	.	TRBJ2-1	CASSLAQGIHNEQFF	TGTGCCAGCAGTTTAGCGCAGGGGATCCACAATGAGCAGTTCTTC
TRBV30	few	.	TRBJ1-1	CAWSPGSRGAFF	TGTGCCTGGAGTCCCGGGTCAAGGGGAGCTTTCTTT
TRBV5-1	few	TRBD1	TRBJ2-5	CASSLPGTGRQETQYF	TGCGCCAGCAGCTTGCCTGGGACAGGGCGGCAAGAGACCCAGTACTTC
TRBV12-3/TRBV12-4	few	.	TRBJ1-2	CASSLNGGVGGYTF	TGTGCCAGCAGTTTAAATGGGGGGGTAGGTGGCTACACCTTC
TRBV6-2/TRBV6-3	many	.	TRBJ2-1	CASRASSYNEQFF	TGTGCCAGCCGGGCTAGCTCCTACAATGAGCAGTTCTTC
TRBV9	.	.	TRBJ2-1	CASSGDSNEQFF	TGTGCCAGCAGCGGAGACTCAAATGAGCAGTTCTTC
TRBV7-2	.	TRBD2	TRBJ2-7	CASSTAVGGAYEQYF	TGTGCCAGCAGCACGGCGGTGGGAGGGGCGTACGAGCAGTACTTC
TRBV5-1	few	TRBD2	TRBJ2-1	CASSFGLAGGGEQFF	TGCGCCAGCAGCTTCGGACTAGCGGGAGGGGGTGAGCAGTTCTTC
TRBV14	many	TRBD2	TRBJ2-1	CASSQDALAGGARSEQFF	TGTGCCAGCAGCCAAGATGCCCTAGCGGGAGGGGCTCGTAGTGAGCAGTTCTTC
TRBV29-1	few	TRBD1	TRBJ1-2	CSVLRDREDYGYTF	TGCAGCGTCCTCCGGGACAGGGAGGACTATGGCTACACCTTC
TRBV11-1	few	TRBD1	TRBJ1-5	CASSAGQGFSQPQHF	TGTGCCAGCAGCGCGGGACAGGGTTTCAGCCAGCCCCAGCATTTT
TRBV20-1	many	.	TRBJ1-4	CSARDLGQGGRLFF	TGCAGTGCTAGAGATCTTGGGCAGGGCGGGAGACTGTTTTTT
TRBV29-1	few	.	TRBJ2-7	CSVTAVAREQYF	TGCAGCGTTACGGCAGTAGCCCGCGAGCAGTACTTC
TRBV7-3	few	TRBD2	TRBJ2-1	CASSPTSGPHNEQFF	TGTGCCAGCAGCCCGACTAGCGGGCCTCACAATGAGCAGTTCTTC
TRBV6-1	many	TRBD2	TRBJ2-3	CASSDSGSSTDTQYF	TGTGCCAGCAGTGATAGCGGGAGTAGCACAGATACGCAGTATTTT
TRBV20-1	many	.	TRBJ2-1	CSAVSWEQFF	TGCAGTGCGGTAAGCTGGGAGCAGTTCTTC
TRBV29-1	few	.	TRBJ1-1	CSVSFSRNTEAFF	TGCAGCGTTTCTTTTTCCCGGAACACTGAAGCTTTCTTT
TRBV29-1	.	TRBD1	TRBJ1-3	CSVEDRGLGNTIYF	TGCAGCGTGGAGGACAGGGGGCTAGGAAACACCATATATTTT
TRBV12-3/TRBV12-4	.	TRBD1	TRBJ2-7	CASSSGQGHSYEQYF	TGTGCCAGCAGTTCCGGACAGGGGCACTCCTACGAGCAGTACTTC
TRBV4-3	.	.	TRBJ2-2	CASSQDWRAANTGELFF	TGCGCCAGCAGCCAAGACTGGCGAGCGGCGAACACCGGGGAGCTGTTTTTT
TRBV9	few	TRBD1	TRBJ1-6	CASSREGQNNSPLHF	TGTGCCAGCAGCAGAGAGGGACAGAATAATTCACCCCTCCACTTT
TRBV7-3	.	.	TRBJ2-4	CASSLTWSVLAKNIQYF	TGTGCCAGCAGCTTAACATGGTCGGTTCTAGCCAAAAACATTCAGTACTTC
TRBV7-9	few	.	TRBJ2-7	CASSLNLGSYEQYF	TGTGCCAGCAGCTTAAACCTGGGGAGTTACGAGCAGTACTTC
TRBV16	many	TRBD1	TRBJ1-3	CASSLGQATSGNTIYF	TGTGCCAGCAGCTTAGGACAGGCGACCTCTGGAAACACCATATATTTT
TRBV20-1	.	TRBD2	TRBJ2-3	CSARDRRLAGGYDTQYF	TGCAGTGCTAGAGATCGTCGACTAGCGGGAGGGTACGATACGCAGTATTTT
TRBV10-3	.	.	TRBJ2-1	CAISAGGLNNEQFF	TGTGCCATCAGTGCCGGAGGGCTCAACAATGAGCAGTTCTTC
TRBV27	many	.	TRBJ2-2	CASSRNGISNTGELFF	TGTGCCAGCAGTCGGAACGGGATTTCGAACACCGGGGAGCTGTTTTTT
TRBV20-1	few	TRBD2	TRBJ2-1	CSAGSRLAGADEQFF	TGCAGTGCTGGCTCCCGACTAGCGGGAGCAGATGAGCAGTTCTTC